This T cell receptor (beta chain) was profiled in a study of blood T cell repertoires in COVID-19. Turning to the study itself: The samples span acute and convalescent COVID-19 from the United States, Italy and Spain.

The V gene's germline CDR1 is MDHEN and CDR2 SYDVKM. Trimming cost V 3 bases and J 0 bases, with 12 bases left between them. This CDR3 has 15 residues. In the original processing: Amplified reference gene primers provided the basis for estimating nucleated cell counts. The repertoire was sequenced with immunoSEQ multiplex PCR; TCRdb's copy has only in-frame clones and lacks some. For V, J and clone size, that table is used; D and trimming come from the DNA. This repertoire shows 180,000 or so clones, around 81% found once; its top ten account for less than 3%. This chain links TRBV28 with TRBJ2-7; a possible D gene is TRBD1 (6 bases). The receptor comes from a human donor with acute or convalescent COVID-19. The donor label of this sample is uncertain. Sequenced input: peripheral blood. Written as DNA, the CDR3 is TGTGCCAGCAGTTTTACCGGACAGTCCTCCTACGAGCAGTACTTC. Translation: CASSFTGQSSYEQYF. Together with reference TRBV28 and TRBJ2-7, the CDR3 gives the full variable domain: DVKVTQSSRYLVKRTGEKVFLECVQDMDHENMFWYRQDPGLGLRLIYFSYDVKMKEKGDIPEGYSVSREKKERFSLILESASTNQTSMYLCASSFTGQSSYEQYFGPGTRLTVT.